The rows below give T cell receptor beta chains drawn from one sample of a study of cytomegalovirus exposure and HLA in healthy donors. Generated by immunoSEQ multiplex PCR, the TCRdb table keeps only in-frame clones and is missing some. The table records roughly 110,000 clones, around three quarters of them present only once. The sample was PBMCs. All receptors derive from a woman aged 50 to 60 in good health and CMV-seropositive. Each CDR3 is given with its conserved first and last residue. Each record gives: V gene, CDR3 length, CDR3 protein.

TRBV25-1 17 CASSKTSLGFDTGELFF
TRBV11-2 16 CASSLVSGTATEKLFF
TRBV7-9 17 CASSLMGLSSYNSPLHF
TRBV9 13 CASSVVQGAEQYF
TRBV15 13 CATSRGGYNEQFF
TRBV7-3 13 CASSRDRNTEAFF
TRBV6-5 16 CASSWGQTELNSPLHF
TRBV5-5 15 CASSFVTTDGVEQFF
TRBV7-3 17 CASSLIAGTGKGGELFF
TRBV2 11 CARQPNTEAFF
TRBV25-1 13 CASSVAGGDTIYF
TRBV5-5 14 CASSWTSASNEQFF
TRBV28 13 CASIDPGTYEQYF
TRBV5-1 17 CASQELAGGLWSNEQFF
TRBV6-1 15 CASISGLWGNQPQHF
TRBV9 15 CASSGQGQGQHEQYF
TRBV18 14 CASSPNRDTPPLHF